The following is a T cell receptor beta chain sequence with its context. This sample is drawn from a study of T-cell memory formation after mild COVID-19. MiXCR was run by TCRdb on the 5' RACE reads, yielding one entry per CDR3 protein. The sample consists of about 320,000 distinct CDR3 sequences, over 11% of them appearing once. V gave up 4 bases and J gave up 7 bases; unmatched junction bases: 11. This CDR3 comprises 16 residues. Germline values: CDR1 SGHRS, CDR2 YFSETQ. The chain combines TRBV5-1 with TRBJ2-3; 11 bases map to TRBD2. Sequenced material: PBMCs or a T cell subset sorted from them (not recorded which). The TCR was taken from a man aged 18-30 years who had mild COVID-19 (a few samples of this study predate the infection). Cell type and time point are not known. The CDR3 nucleotides read TGCGCCAGCAGCCGGACTAGCGGGCAACCCCCGAATACGCAGTATTTT. It codes for CASSRTSGQPPNTQYF. Supplemented by reference TRBV5-1 and TRBJ2-3, the full variable domain reads KAGVTQTPRYLIKTRGQQVTLSCSPISGHRSVSWYQQTPGQGLQFLFEYFSETQRNKGNFPGRFSGRQFSNSRSEMNVSTLELGDSALYLCASSRTSGQPPNTQYFGPGTRLTVL.